Reported below is one T cell receptor (beta chain). Its antigen is unidentified. All patients relapsed after autologous stem cell transplantation, and brentuximab vedotin exposure varied. The record originates from a study of PD-1 blockade in classical Hodgkin lymphoma. Study-level findings and limits: Relapsed/refractory patients reportedly had lower baseline diversity than newly diagnosed patients.

The CDR3 runs to 15 residues. Germline loops: CDR1 MNHNY, CDR2 SVGAGI (reference sequence). V shed 0 bases and J 7 bases; nucleotides not matched to a gene: 5. Sequencing was performed with immunoSEQ multiplex PCR; in TCRdb, only in-frame clones are kept and a portion is missing. The sample holds about 20,000 clones, around 80% seen once. This receptor was taken from a human donor with classical Hodgkin lymphoma. The material sequenced was peripheral blood mononuclear cells (PBMCs), taken before the second cycle of nivolumab. The chain is built from TRBV6-6 and TRBJ2-1, with TRBD2 matching 8 bases. The CDR3 sequence: CASSYSAGVGNEQFF. The CDR3 bases are TGTGCCAGCAGTTACTCAGCGGGAGTGGGTAATGAGCAGTTCTTC.